One and the same sample provided the 29 T cell receptor beta chains below, sequenced in a study of blood T cells in healthy people across ages. Sample-barcoded 5' priming and a J-beta primer mix drove a second PCR of 7 to 11 cycles. TCRdb itself ran the 5' RACE reads through MiXCR, one entry per CDR3 protein. The sample holds about 1,500,000 distinct CDR3 sequences; about 30% are singletons and the top ten take 7% to 9%. Sequenced input: blood. Receptor source: a woman aged 25 to 45 in good health.

This chain joins TRBV30 and TRBJ1-1, with D possibly TRBD1 on 6 matching bases. With 5 bases removed from V and 2 bases from J, the gap between germline ends came to 15 bases. This CDR3 region has 14 residues. Germline loops: CDR1 GTSNPN, CDR2 SVGIG (reference sequence). CDR3 residues: CAWATGQENTEAFF. For the CDR3, the DNA is TGTGCCTGGGCGACGGGACAAGAAAACACTGAAGCTTTCTTT.

This sequence joins TRBV29-1 and TRBJ1-1; D possibly corresponds to TRBD1 (6 bases). Germline values: CDR1 SQVTM, CDR2 ANQGSEA. Trimming took off 7 bases at V and 10 bases at J, with 31 bases between the two ends. The CDR3 runs 16 residues. The CDR3 region is CSARSGTSGITRGAFF. The DNA of the CDR3 is TGCAGCGCACGGTCCGGGACATCGGGTATAACTCGGGGAGCTTTCTTT.

J is TRBJ1-2 and V is TRBV20-1; a possible D gene is TRBD1 (5 bases). Germline CDR1 and CDR2: DFQATT and SNEGSKA (reference sequence). The V and J ends lost 4 bases and 8 bases respectively, with 17 bases between them. The CDR3 loop spans 13 amino acids. CDR3 amino acids: CSANEPGSQGYTF. DNA of the CDR3: TGCAGTGCTAATGAGCCAGGGAGTCAGGGCTACACCTTC.

V gene TRBV27 combines with J gene TRBJ1-2; D gene unclear. Germline CDR1 MNHEY, CDR2 SMNVEV (reference sequence). V was clipped by 3 bases and J by 3 bases, with 11 bases between them. This CDR3 is 14 amino acids long. CDR3 DNA sequence: TGTGCCAGCAGTTTCGATGTCAGAGACTATGGCTACACCTTC. As protein: CASSFDVRDYGYTF.

The V gene is TRBV20-1, the J gene TRBJ2-7, with 12 nucleotides matching TRBD2. Germline V gene sequence: CDR1 DFQATT, CDR2 SNEGSKA (reference sequence). The CDR3 loop spans 15 amino acids. J gave up 2 bases and V 5 bases, and 7 bases lay outside the gene matches. The DNA for the CDR3 is TGCAGTGCTGCTCCGCTAGCGGGAGGGCCCTACGAGCAGTACTTC. Protein product: CSAAPLAGGPYEQYF.

Concerning this clonotype itself: A single base separates this from a much larger clone, so it may be a read error. The J gene is TRBJ2-3, the V gene TRBV20-1; D unresolved. V was shortened by 1 base and J by 8 bases, with 16 bases between the two germline ends. This CDR3 is 14 amino acids long. Germline CDR1 DFQATT, CDR2 SNEGSKA (reference sequence). The CDR3 nucleotides are TGCAGTGCTAGAGGAATGGACGGTCTAGGTACGCAGTATTTT. This codes for CSARGMDGLGTQYF.

This clonotype showed up many times. The V gene is TRBV12-3 or TRBV12-4, the J gene TRBJ2-5; 7 bases align to TRBD1. J was trimmed by 1 base and V by 8 bases; bases with no gene match: 7. This CDR3 has 14 residues. CDR3 amino acids: CASSKGQSQETQYF. The CDR3 nucleotides are TGTGCCAGCTCTAAGGGACAGAGCCAAGAGACCCAGTACTTC.

In this sample, this clonotype turned up many times. The chain recombines TRBV4-3 with TRBJ2-7; 12 bases fit TRBD2. The V and J ends lost 1 base and 7 bases, in that order; junction bases with no gene match: 5. The V gene's germline CDR1 is LGHNA and CDR2 YSLEER. The CDR3 sequence is 15 residues long. CDR3 region: CASSQGLAGAGEQYF. CDR3 sequence (DNA): TGCGCCAGCAGCCAAGGACTAGCGGGAGCGGGGGAGCAGTACTTC.

Here the CDR3 reads CASTLAGTIDEQYF. For the CDR3, the DNA is TGTGCCAGCACCCTAGCGGGGACTATCGACGAGCAGTACTTC. The gene calls are TRBV7-9 and TRBJ2-7, with 9 positions matching TRBD2. Germline CDR1 is SEHNR and CDR2 is FQNEAQ (reference sequence). The CDR3 has 14 residues. V trimming: 7 bases; J trimming: 5 bases; junction bases outside the gene matches: 9.

This rearrangement joins TRBV7-2 to TRBJ2-3, with D perhaps matching TRBD2 (6 bases). CDR1 and CDR2 (germline): SGHTA, FQGNSA. V was cut by 2 bases and J by 8 bases, with 26 bases left in between. The CDR3 totals 18 residues. CDR3 bases: TGTGCCAGCAGCTTAATACTAGCCCTGGGGGGAGGTTCGGGTACGCAGTATTTT. It codes for CASSLILALGGGSGTQYF.

This chain joins TRBV10-3 and TRBJ2-4, with D possibly matching TRBD2 (6 bases). CDR1 and CDR2 (germline): ENHRY, SYGVKD. Trimming cost V 2 bases and J 1 base, with 9 bases left between them. The CDR3 loop spans 15 amino acids. The CDR3 nucleotides read TGTGCCATCAGTGAGGTTGGGGGGGCCAAAAACATTCAGTACTTC. It is translated as CAISEVGGAKNIQYF.

The chain uses TRBV12-3 or TRBV12-4 and TRBJ1-3; possible D gene TRBD1, 5 bases. Deletions cut 5 bases from V and 4 bases from J, with 15 bases between. The CDR3 is 15 amino acids. CDR3 amino acids: CASSHEGIAGNTIYF. In nucleotides, the CDR3 is TGTGCCAGCAGTCACGAGGGGATCGCCGGAAACACCATATATTTT.

The chain couples TRBV12-3 or TRBV12-4 to TRBJ1-2; D is possibly TRBD1 (6 bases). The CDR3 runs 13 residues. V lost 6 bases and J 8 bases, leaving 16 bases between the germline ends. CDR3 in DNA: TGTGCCAGCAGAGCCGGAGCTCAGGGGGGCTACACCTTC. As protein: CASRAGAQGGYTF.

The chain is built from TRBV12-5 and TRBJ1-2, with 7 bases fitting TRBD1. The V segment lost 1 base and the J segment 6 bases; nucleotides outside the gene matches: 8. Germline assignment: CDR1 LGHNT and CDR2 FRNRAP. There are 15 residues in the CDR3. CDR3 region: CASGLADREVNGYTF. The CDR3 nucleotides read TGTGCTAGTGGTTTGGCTGACAGGGAGGTTAATGGCTACACCTTC.

This clonotype was seen at least ten times. The CDR3 nucleotides are TGCAGCGTCTTAGGGGGCGGGAACGAGCAGTACTTC. Its translation is CSVLGGGNEQYF. V gene TRBV29-1 combines with J gene TRBJ2-7; D is perhaps TRBD1 (7 bases). CDR1 is SQVTM, CDR2 ANQGSEA, per germline. CDR3 size: 12 residues. Between the trimmed V and J ends, which lost 6 bases and 5 bases, there was a span of 14 bases.

Concerning this clonotype: This sequence may be a read error, since a much larger clone differs from it by one base. The V call is TRBV5-1, the J call TRBJ2-7, with D hard to call. This CDR3 has 13 amino acids. The germline V gene encodes CDR1 SGHRS and CDR2 YFSETQ. V was pared by 5 bases and J by 3 bases, with 12 bases between. The CDR3 reads CASRFDMSYEQYF. DNA of the CDR3: TGCGCCAGCAGATTTGATATGAGCTACGAGCAGTACTTC.

The chain combines TRBV10-2 with TRBJ1-5; unclear D gene. The CDR3 is 16 residues long. V was cut by 0 bases and J by 3 bases, with 12 bases left in between. Germline CDR1 reads WSHSY; CDR2 reads SAAADI. The CDR3 coding sequence is TGCGCCAGCAGTGAGTCACACCCCGGGTTCAATCAGCCCCAGCATTTT. Translating gives CASSESHPGFNQPQHF.

Ten or more counts support this clonotype. This rearrangement joins TRBV7-6 to TRBJ2-3; D gene unclear. This CDR3 comprises 11 residues. V lost 5 bases, J lost 5 bases, and 5 bases lay in between. CDR1 and CDR2 from the germline V gene are SGHVS and FNYEAQ. CDR3 loop: CASSDLDTQYF. CDR3 DNA sequence: TGTGCCAGCAGCGACCTAGATACGCAGTATTTT.

The genes are TRBV15 and TRBJ2-3, with D tentatively TRBD2 (6 bases). V lost 0 bases and J 7 bases, leaving 17 bases between the germline ends. The germline gives CDR1 LNHNV, CDR2 YYDKDF (reference sequence). The CDR3 covers 16 residues. CDR3 sequence: CATSREKGGLGYTQYF. DNA of the CDR3: TGTGCCACCAGCAGAGAGAAGGGAGGATTAGGTTATACGCAGTATTTT.

The genes are TRBV7-9 and TRBJ2-7, with TRBD2 matching 8 bases. This CDR3 is built from 12 residues. The germline V gene encodes CDR1 SEHNR and CDR2 FQNEAQ (reference sequence). The CDR3 DNA follows: TGTACCGAGCGGGGGCTGTCCTACGAGCAGTACTTC. Translating gives CTERGLSYEQYF.

The genes are TRBV14 and TRBJ2-1, with 11 nucleotides matching TRBD2. Germline V gene data show CDR1 as SGHDN and CDR2 as FVKESK. After removal of 4 bases from V and 10 bases from J, the junction contained 12 bases not matched to a gene. The CDR3 runs 16 residues. The CDR3 DNA reads as TGTGCCAGCAGCCCCTCGCCAACTCTAGCGGGGGGCGAGCAGTTCTTC. Translated, it gives CASSPSPTLAGGEQFF.

V usage is TRBV28 and J usage is TRBJ1-2; TRBD1 aligns across 7 bases. Trimming at V came to 10 bases and at J to 8 bases, leaving 13 bases not matched to a gene. Germline CDR1 is MDHEN and CDR2 is SYDVKM. The length of the CDR3 is 13 residues. Here the CDR3 DNA reads TGTGCCATCGGGCTCTTGACAGGGTCCGGCTACACCTTC. Amino acid sequence: CAIGLLTGSGYTF.

Turning to this clonotype: Possible read error: a much larger clone is one base away. J is TRBJ2-7 and V is TRBV5-1; the D is unclear. The length of the CDR3 is 14 residues. Germline V gene sequence: CDR1 SGHRS, CDR2 YFSETQ. The CDR3 nucleotides are TGCGTCAGCAGCTTGGATGGGAATTGGTACGAGCAGTACTTC. Encoded protein: CVSSLDGNWYEQYF. The variable domain in full, with the rest retrieved from reference TRBV5-1 and TRBJ2-7, is KAGVTQTPRYLIKTRGQQVTLSCSPISGHRSVSWYQQTPGQGLQFLFEYFSETQRNKGNFPGRFSGRQFSNSRSEMNVSTLELGDSALYLCVSSLDGNWYEQYFGPGTRLTVT.

The chain has TRBV7-2 and TRBJ2-1; D is tentatively TRBD1 or TRBD2 (5 bases each). Trimming took off 3 bases at V and 6 bases at J, with 18 bases between the two ends. CDR1 and CDR2 (germline): SGHTA, FQGNSA. The CDR3 consists of 16 residues. The CDR3 is CASSFRARDLSNEQFF. The CDR3 DNA follows: TGTGCCAGCAGCTTTCGGGCTAGGGACCTGAGCAATGAGCAGTTCTTC.

This clonotype was observed a handful of times. The chain employs TRBV28 and TRBJ2-5; D is uncertain. The CDR3 is made up of 15 amino acids. Trimming removed 4 bases at V and 5 bases at J, with 17 bases between. The germline gives CDR1 MDHEN, CDR2 SYDVKM. The CDR3 region has the DNA TGTGCCAGCAGTTACCTTCGCAGCGCGGAGGAGACCCAGTACTTC. Translation gives CASSYLRSAEETQYF.

At least ten counts were recorded for this clonotype. This chain connects TRBV11-2 to TRBJ2-6, with D uncertain. This CDR3 region has 16 residues. V lost 1 base to trimming and J lost 0 bases, with 7 bases between them. Germline V CDR1 and CDR2: SGHAT, FQNNGV. CDR3 sequence: CASSLVGSSGANVLTF. As DNA, the CDR3 is TGTGCCAGCAGCTTAGTTGGTAGCTCTGGGGCCAACGTCCTGACTTTC.

In its sample, this clonotype was seen a few times. The rearrangement uses TRBV7-6 and TRBJ2-7; possible D gene TRBD2, 5 bases. There are 14 residues in the CDR3. V was clipped by 1 base and J by 8 bases, with 15 bases between them. Germline assignment: CDR1 SGHVS and CDR2 FNYEAQ. This CDR3 is CASSLEEFGSQQYF. In nucleotides, the CDR3 is TGTGCCAGCAGCTTAGAGGAGTTTGGGAGCCAGCAGTACTTC.

This clonotype has ten or more counts. The V call is TRBV10-3, the J call TRBJ2-5; TRBD2 matches 7 bases. The V and J ends lost 4 bases and 1 base, in that order; junction bases with no gene match: 3. This CDR3 region has 14 residues. Germline CDR1 is ENHRY and CDR2 is SYGVKD. The CDR3, as DNA: TGTGCCATCAGTGCAGCGGGACCCCAAGAGACCCAGTACTTC. This encodes CAISAAGPQETQYF.

In this sample, this clonotype turned up many times. The chain couples TRBV10-3 to TRBJ2-7; TRBD2 might be the D (6 bases). The length of the CDR3 is 16 residues. CDR1 is ENHRY, CDR2 SYGVKD, per germline. V lost 0 bases to trimming and J lost 0 bases, with 12 bases between them. DNA for the CDR3: TGTGCCATCAGTGAGTCACCTAGCGCGAGCTCCTACGAGCAGTACTTC. Translation: CAISESPSASSYEQYF.